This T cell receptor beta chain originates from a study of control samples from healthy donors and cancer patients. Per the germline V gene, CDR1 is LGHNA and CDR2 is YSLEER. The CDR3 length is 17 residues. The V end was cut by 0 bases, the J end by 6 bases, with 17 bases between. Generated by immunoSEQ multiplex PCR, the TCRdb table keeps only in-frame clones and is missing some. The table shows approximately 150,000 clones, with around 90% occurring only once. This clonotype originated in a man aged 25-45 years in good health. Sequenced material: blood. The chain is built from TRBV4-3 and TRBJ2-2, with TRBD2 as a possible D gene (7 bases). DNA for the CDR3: TGCGCCAGCAGCCAAGATAGGGGGAGCAGCGGGGCCGGGGAGCTGTTTTTT. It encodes CASSQDRGSSGAGELFF.